The next 17 T cell receptor beta chains were all read from a single sample in a study of cytomegalovirus exposure and HLA in healthy donors. PCR amplification relied on 60 Vbeta primers (plus 13 Jbeta primers). Repertoires were generated with immunoSEQ multiplex PCR, while TCRdb's copy carries only in-frame clones and drops some. The table includes about 200,000 clones, roughly 90% detected once. Sequenced sample: PBMCs. These receptors all come from a woman in her 30s in good health and CMV-seronegative.

The chain joins TRBV21-1 to TRBJ2-5; the tabulated D call, TRBD2, remains unverified against the DNA. TRBV21-1 is given as a pseudogene. This CDR3 is built from 12 residues. The CDR3 region has the DNA TGTGCCAGCAGCACTAGCGGGAGTACCCAGTACTTC. It translates to CASSTSGSTQYF.

The chain links TRBV5-4 to TRBJ2-7; 10 nucleotides align to TRBD1. There are 15 residues in the CDR3. V lost 1 base to trimming and J lost 6 bases; unmatched junction nucleotides: 7. From germline, CDR1 is SGHNT and CDR2 YYREEE (reference sequence). CDR3 in DNA: TGTGCCAGCAGCTTGATCGGGACAGGGGAATCCGAGCAGTACTTC. This translates into CASSLIGTGESEQYF. Combining the CDR3 with reference TRBV5-4 and TRBJ2-7 gives the whole variable domain ETGVTQSPTHLIKTRGQQVTLRCSSQSGHNTVSWYQQALGQGPQFIFQYYREEENGRGNFPPRFSGLQFPNYSSELNVNALELDDSALYLCASSLIGTGESEQYFGPGTRLTVT.

The V and J genes are TRBV5-1 and TRBJ2-5; TRBD2 agrees at 14 bases. V lost 4 bases, J lost 5 bases, and 10 bases stayed unmatched. The CDR3 is 17 amino acids. Germline V lookup: CDR1 SGHRS, CDR2 YFSETQ. CDR3 sequence: CASSPPGTSGRGETQYF. DNA of the CDR3: TGCGCCAGCAGCCCACCCGGGACTAGCGGGAGAGGGGAGACCCAGTACTTC. Full variable domain (outside the CDR3, taken from reference TRBV5-1 and TRBJ2-5): KAGVTQTPRYLIKTRGQQVTLSCSPISGHRSVSWYQQTPGQGLQFLFEYFSETQRNKGNFPGRFSGRQFSNSRSEMNVSTLELGDSALYLCASSPPGTSGRGETQYFGPGTRLLVL.

This sequence joins TRBV7-3 and TRBJ1-1, with unresolved D. V lost 0 bases and J 7 bases, leaving 9 bases between the germline ends. The CDR3 runs to 13 residues. The germline V gene encodes CDR1 SGHTA and CDR2 FQGTGA. The CDR3 reads CASSLTGDGEAFF. DNA for the CDR3: TGTGCCAGCAGCTTAACGGGAGACGGTGAAGCTTTCTTT.

A word on this clone: A junction boundary mismatches the germline segment, possibly from a read error. The chain joins TRBV13 to TRBJ1-2; D remains ambiguous. Germline assignment: CDR1 PRHDT and CDR2 FYEKMQ (reference sequence). This CDR3 is 8 amino acids long. CDR3: CARYLTYF. The CDR3 bases are TGTGCCAGGTACCTTACTTACTTC.

The chain carries TRBV4-1 and TRBJ2-5, with D maybe TRBD1 (7 bases). The J call is doubtful: the DNA matches TRBJ2-7 better. CDR1 is MGHRA and CDR2 is YSYEKL in the germline V gene. The CDR3 has 15 amino acids. The CDR3 sequence is CASSQDDREDYEQYF. The CDR3 nucleotides are TGCGCCAGCAGCCAGGATGACAGGGAGGACTACGAGCAGTACTTC.

V gene TRBV7-2 combines with J gene TRBJ1-5, with a tentative D call TRBD1 (5 bases). V was shortened by 1 base and J by 5 bases, with 12 bases between the two germline ends. Germline-derived CDR1 and CDR2 are SGHTA and FQGNSA. This CDR3 contains 15 residues. CDR3 DNA: TGTGCCAGCAGCTTAGTCCGCGGGGGGGATCAGCCCCAGCATTTT. It yields the protein CASSLVRGGDQPQHF.

V is TRBV27 and J is TRBJ2-7, with 7 nucleotides matching TRBD2. V was pared by 5 bases and J by 2 bases, with 3 bases of the junction left unmatched. CDR1 and CDR2 (germline): MNHEY, SMNVEV (reference sequence). The CDR3 is 13 amino acids. The CDR3 nucleotides read TGTGCCAGCAGTCTAGCGGTAACCTACGAGCAGTACTTC. Translated: CASSLAVTYEQYF.

The rearrangement links TRBV7-9 to TRBJ1-1; D unresolved. In germline, CDR1 is SEHNR, CDR2 FQNEAQ (reference sequence). The CDR3 spans 13 residues. V lost 2 bases and J lost 4, with 8 bases in between. This CDR3 reads CASSLLEGTEAFF. DNA for the CDR3: TGTGCCAGCAGCTTATTGGAGGGCACTGAAGCTTTCTTT.

In this sample, this clone turned up a few times. DNA for the CDR3: TGTGCCAGCAATTCGGGAGGCAGGGATAGCAATCAGCCCCAGCATTTT. Its protein product is CASNSGGRDSNQPQHF. The gene calls are TRBV7-9 and TRBJ1-5; D possibly corresponds to TRBD1 (5 bases). CDR1 is SEHNR, CDR2 FQNEAQ, per germline (reference sequence). V lost 7 bases to trimming and J lost 0 bases, with 16 bases between them. The CDR3 loop spans 16 amino acids.

This chain joins TRBV7-9 and TRBJ1-5; D uncertain. The V gene lost 4 bases and the J gene lost 2 bases, with 12 bases spanning the gap. From germline, CDR1 is SEHNR and CDR2 FQNEAQ (reference sequence). The CDR3 is 15 residues long. The CDR3 DNA sequence: TGTGCCAGCAGCTCGCTCCGGGAGGGCAATCAGCCCCAGCATTTT. Translation gives CASSSLREGNQPQHF.

The chain is built from TRBV11-2 and TRBJ2-3; 8 nucleotides agree with TRBD1. This CDR3 is built from 15 residues. With 0 bases clipped from V and 10 bases from J, the junction kept 9 bases outside the gene matches. In germline, CDR1 is SGHAT, CDR2 FQNNGV. The chain's CDR3 is CASSLDRTGGLAQYF. The CDR3 nucleotides read TGTGCCAGCAGCTTAGATCGAACAGGGGGTCTCGCGCAGTATTTT.

V is TRBV5-1 and J is TRBJ2-1; 10 nucleotides agree with TRBD1. Trimming removed 2 bases from V and 6 bases from J; junction bases left unmatched: 5. The CDR3 covers 15 residues. Germline assignment: CDR1 SGHRS and CDR2 YFSETQ. This CDR3 reads CASSLRQGALNEQFF. In nucleotides, the CDR3 is TGCGCCAGCAGCTTACGACAGGGGGCTCTCAATGAGCAGTTCTTC.

The V call is TRBV6-1, the J call TRBJ2-5, with 8 bases that match TRBD2. The length of the CDR3 is 14 residues. With 4 bases clipped from V and 4 bases from J, the junction kept 5 bases outside the gene matches. The germline gives CDR1 MNHNS, CDR2 SASEGT. CDR3 region: CASSVGLAPETQYF. Written as DNA, the CDR3 is TGTGCCAGCAGTGTAGGACTAGCCCCAGAGACCCAGTACTTC.

The chain combines TRBV23-1 with TRBJ1-1; no reliable D call. TRBV23-1 counts as an open reading frame of uncertain function. V lost 0 bases and J 7 bases, leaving 9 bases between the germline ends. The CDR3 has 13 residues. The CDR3 coding sequence is TGCGCCAGCAGTCAATCCACACGCAATGAAGCTTTCTTT. This sequence encodes CASSQSTRNEAFF.

This chain connects TRBV7-9 to TRBJ2-2; D is unresolved. This CDR3 spans 11 amino acids. V was pared by 9 bases and J by 7 bases, with 9 bases between. From germline, CDR1 is SEHNR and CDR2 FQNEAQ (reference sequence). The CDR3 reads CASTRGGELFF. The CDR3 DNA is TGTGCCAGTACCCGAGGCGGGGAGCTGTTTTTT.

The chain is built from TRBV13 and TRBJ2-6; D call uncertain. Per the germline V gene, CDR1 is PRHDT and CDR2 is FYEKMQ (reference sequence). Trimming removed 1 base from V and 1 base from J, with 14 bases in between. The CDR3 has 18 residues. CDR3 amino acids: CASSLEVRRLSGANVLTF. CDR3 in DNA: TGTGCCAGCAGCTTAGAAGTCAGGCGCCTATCTGGGGCCAACGTCCTGACTTTC.